What follows describes a single T cell receptor (beta chain). Antigen: not known. Produced via immunoSEQ multiplex PCR; TCRdb's table is partial and in-frame only. Seen here are tens of thousands of clones, around nine tenths observed once, and the top ten hold around 6.9%. This sample stems from a study of T cells in localized non-small cell lung cancer. Findings of the study overall: Without multi-region sequencing, intratumor heterogeneity could not be excluded. Uninvolved adjacent lung showed peak T cell clonality, exceeding tumor. When the top 100 tumor clones were examined, a median approximately 60 of them also appeared in the adjacent lung, which was paired and uninvolved. Prolonged overall survival went with higher T cell density in the blood.

Germline CDR1 is SEHNR and CDR2 is FQNEAQ (reference sequence). The CDR3 has 18 residues. V was clipped by 5 bases and J by 3 bases; unmatched bases: 15. This receptor was identified in a female donor older than 55 with stage I lung adenocarcinoma. The starting material was peripheral blood, obtained before any cancer treatment. The V gene is TRBV7-9, the J gene TRBJ1-5; 8 bases agree with TRBD1. Here the CDR3 reads CASSTQRPDRVNNQPQHF. The CDR3 nucleotides read TGTGCCAGCAGCACCCAGCGTCCGGACAGGGTAAACAATCAGCCCCAGCATTTT.